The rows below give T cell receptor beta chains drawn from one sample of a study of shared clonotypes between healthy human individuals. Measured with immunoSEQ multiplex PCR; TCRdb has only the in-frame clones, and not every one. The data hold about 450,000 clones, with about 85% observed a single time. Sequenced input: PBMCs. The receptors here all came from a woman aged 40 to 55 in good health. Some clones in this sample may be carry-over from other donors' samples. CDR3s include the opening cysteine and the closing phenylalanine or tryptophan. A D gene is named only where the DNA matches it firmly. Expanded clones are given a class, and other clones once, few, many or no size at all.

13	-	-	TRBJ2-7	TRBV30	CAWSARLVGEQYF	TGTGCCTGGAGTGCACGCCTAGTGGGCGAGCAGTACTTC
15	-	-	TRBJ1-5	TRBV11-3	CASSLGGGANQPQHF	TGTGCCAGCAGCTTAGGCGGCGGGGCCAATCAGCCCCAGCATTTT
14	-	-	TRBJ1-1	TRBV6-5	CASSPSFGIAEAFF	TGTGCCAGCAGTCCATCCTTTGGGATCGCTGAAGCTTTCTTT
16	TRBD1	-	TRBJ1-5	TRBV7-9	CASSSRGTGVEQPQHF	TGTGCCAGCAGCTCTAGGGGGACAGGGGTTGAGCAGCCCCAGCATTTT
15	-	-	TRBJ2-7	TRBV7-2	CASSLGGGLLIEQYF	TGTGCCAGCAGCTTAGGGGGAGGCCTCCTAATCGAGCAGTACTTC
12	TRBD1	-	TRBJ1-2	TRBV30	CAWSPYRGGYTF	TGTGCCTGGAGTCCCTACAGGGGTGGCTACACCTTC
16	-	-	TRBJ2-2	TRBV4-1	CASSQESRLGTGELFF	TGCGCCAGCAGCCAAGAGAGTAGGCTGGGCACCGGGGAGCTGTTTTTT
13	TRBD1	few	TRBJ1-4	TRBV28	CASKAGGNEKLFF	TGTGCCAGCAAGGCAGGGGGAAATGAAAAACTGTTTTTT
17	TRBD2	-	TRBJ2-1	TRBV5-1	CASSDGLAGFTYNEQFF	TGCGCCAGCAGCGACGGACTAGCGGGATTCACCTACAATGAGCAGTTCTTC
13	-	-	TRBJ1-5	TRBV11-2	CASSLTMLEPQHF	TGTGCCAGCAGCTTAACAATGCTTGAGCCCCAGCATTTT
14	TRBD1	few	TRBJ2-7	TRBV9	CASSVAGGLGEQYF	TGTGCCAGCAGCGTAGCAGGGGGCTTGGGCGAGCAGTACTTC
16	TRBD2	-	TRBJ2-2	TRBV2	CASSTPGSGDTGELFF	TGTGCCAGCAGTACCCCAGGGAGCGGGGACACCGGGGAGCTGTTTTTT
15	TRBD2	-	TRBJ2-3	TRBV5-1	CASSPGLAGADTQYF	TGCGCCAGCAGCCCGGGACTAGCGGGAGCAGATACGCAGTATTTT
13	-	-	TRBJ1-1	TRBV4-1	CASSQEGVAEAFF	TGCGCCAGCAGCCAAGAAGGGGTGGCTGAAGCTTTCTTT
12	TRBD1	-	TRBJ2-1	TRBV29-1	CSVRQGAYEQFF	TGCAGCGTTCGGCAGGGGGCCTATGAGCAGTTCTTC
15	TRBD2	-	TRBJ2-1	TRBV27	CASRGLGRAQNEQFF	TGTGCCAGCAGGGGTCTTGGGAGGGCCCAAAATGAGCAGTTCTTC
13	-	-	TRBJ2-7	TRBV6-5	CASSYYGDYEQYF	TGTGCCAGCAGTTACTATGGCGACTACGAGCAGTACTTC
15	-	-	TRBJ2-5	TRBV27	CASSFGWAGQETQYF	TGTGCCAGCAGTTTTGGGTGGGCGGGGCAAGAGACCCAGTACTTC
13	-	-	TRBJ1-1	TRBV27	CASSPRRGIYAFF	TGTGCCAGCAGCCCGAGGAGAGGGATCTACGCTTTCTTT
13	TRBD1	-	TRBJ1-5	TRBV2	CASRTGPPQPQHF	TGTGCCAGCAGGACAGGGCCGCCTCAGCCCCAGCATTTT
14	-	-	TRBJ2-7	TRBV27	CASSPGYHGYEQYF	TGTGCCAGCAGTCCCGGGTACCACGGGTACGAGCAGTACTTC
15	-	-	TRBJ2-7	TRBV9	CASSVAASPSYEQYF	TGTGCCAGCAGCGTAGCGGCTTCCCCTTCCTACGAGCAGTACTTC
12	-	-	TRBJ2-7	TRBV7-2	CASSFGAPQQYF	TGTGCCAGCAGCTTTGGGGCACCCCAGCAGTACTTC
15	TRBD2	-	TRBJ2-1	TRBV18	CASSQGTSGSNEQFF	TGTGCCAGCTCCCAGGGGACTAGCGGGAGCAATGAGCAGTTCTTC
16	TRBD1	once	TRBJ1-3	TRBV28	CASSLGQAFSGNTIYF	TGTGCCAGCAGTTTAGGACAGGCTTTCTCTGGAAACACCATATATTTT
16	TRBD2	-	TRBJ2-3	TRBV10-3	CAIKAPSGSSTDTQYF	TGTGCCATCAAAGCCCCTAGCGGCTCTAGCACAGATACGCAGTATTTT
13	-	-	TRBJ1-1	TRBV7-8	CASSLDAEFGAFF	TGTGCCAGCAGCTTAGACGCGGAGTTCGGAGCTTTCTTT
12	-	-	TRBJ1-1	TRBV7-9	CASSFDRAEAFF	TGTGCCAGCAGCTTTGATCGGGCTGAAGCTTTCTTT
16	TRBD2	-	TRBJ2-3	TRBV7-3	CASSLIRRERTDTQYF	TGTGCCAGCAGCTTAATCCGGCGGGAGAGAACAGATACGCAGTATTTT
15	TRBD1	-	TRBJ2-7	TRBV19	CASSGIGTASYEQYF	TGTGCCAGTAGTGGTATCGGGACAGCCTCCTACGAGCAGTACTTC
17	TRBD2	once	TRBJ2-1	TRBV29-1	CSVAGTSGAELYNEQFF	TGCAGCGTTGCAGGGACTAGCGGGGCCGAGCTCTACAATGAGCAGTTCTTC
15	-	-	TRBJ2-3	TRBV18	CASSPLTGGSDTQYF	TGTGCCAGCTCACCATTGACAGGCGGTTCGGATACGCAGTATTTT
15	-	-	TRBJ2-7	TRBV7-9	CASNFGRGPTYEQYF	TGTGCCAGCAACTTCGGGAGGGGGCCGACATACGAGCAGTACTTC
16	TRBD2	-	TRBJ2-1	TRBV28	CASTGTSGSSYNEQFF	TGTGCCAGCACGGGAACTAGCGGGAGCTCCTACAATGAGCAGTTCTTC
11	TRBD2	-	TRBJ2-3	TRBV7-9	CASNREGTQYF	TGTGCCAGCAACCGGGAGGGTACGCAGTATTTT
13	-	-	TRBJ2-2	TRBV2	CASSEAPKGALFF	TGTGCCAGCAGTGAAGCCCCAAAAGGGGCCCTGTTTTTT
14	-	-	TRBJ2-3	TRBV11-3	CASSLGGGPDTQYF	TGTGCCAGCAGCTTAGGTGGGGGCCCGGATACGCAGTATTTT
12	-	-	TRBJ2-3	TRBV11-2	CASSRHTDTQYF	TGTGCCAGCAGCCGGCACACAGATACGCAGTATTTT
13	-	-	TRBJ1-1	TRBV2	CASSVVENTEAFF	TGTGCCAGCAGTGTAGTTGAGAACACTGAAGCTTTCTTT
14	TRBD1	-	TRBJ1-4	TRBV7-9	CASSLTGGDEKLFF	TGTGCCAGCAGTTTAACAGGGGGAGATGAAAAACTGTTTTTT
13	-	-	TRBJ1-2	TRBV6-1	CASSDGEPYGYTF	TGTGCCAGCAGTGATGGCGAACCCTATGGCTACACCTTC
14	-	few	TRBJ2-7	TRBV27	CASTPGGFSREQYF	TGTGCCAGCACCCCTGGGGGCTTCAGCCGGGAGCAGTACTTC
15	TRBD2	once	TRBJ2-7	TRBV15	CATSKSSGSSYEQYF	TGTGCCACCAGCAAGTCTAGCGGGAGCTCCTACGAGCAGTACTTC
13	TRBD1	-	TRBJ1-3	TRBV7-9	CAGQGYSGNTIYF	TGTGCGGGACAGGGTTACTCTGGAAACACCATATATTTT
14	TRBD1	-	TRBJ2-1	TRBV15	CATRTGQGVGEQFF	TGTGCCACCAGGACGGGACAGGGGGTTGGTGAGCAGTTCTTC
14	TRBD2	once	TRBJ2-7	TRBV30	CAWSVLAGGTEQYF	TGTGCCTGGAGTGTACTAGCGGGGGGGACGGAGCAGTACTTC
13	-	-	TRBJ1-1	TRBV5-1	CASSGVVNTEAFF	TGCGCCAGCTCGGGCGTGGTGAACACTGAAGCTTTCTTT
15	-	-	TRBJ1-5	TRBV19	CASSIPGKDNQPQHF	TGTGCCAGTAGTATACCAGGGAAGGACAATCAGCCCCAGCATTTT
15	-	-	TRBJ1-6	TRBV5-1	CASSSDTSYNSPLHF	TGCGCCAGCAGTTCGGACACGTCCTATAATTCACCCCTCCACTTT
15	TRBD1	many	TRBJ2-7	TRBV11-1	CASSLATGGSYEQYF	TGTGCCAGCAGCTTAGCAACAGGGGGCTCCTACGAGCAGTACTTC
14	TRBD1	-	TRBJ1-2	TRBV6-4	CASSAGQGSYGYTF	TGTGCCAGCAGTGCGGGACAGGGATCCTATGGCTACACCTTC
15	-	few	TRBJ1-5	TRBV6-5	CASRHLSVSNQPQHF	TGTGCCAGCAGACATCTCAGCGTCAGCAATCAGCCCCAGCATTTT